These T cell receptor beta chains were read from a single sample in a study of blood T cell repertoires in COVID-19. Clones were read by immunoSEQ multiplex PCR, and TCRdb kept only the in-frame ones, dropping some. The sample yields over 90,000 clones, less than 90% seen once. Sequenced sample: peripheral blood. The receptor source for this set is an elderly man with acute or convalescent COVID-19. CDR3s include the opening cysteine and the closing phenylalanine or tryptophan. The D gene is left open where the match is weak. The listing skips clone size in some rows; elsewhere it reads once, few, many or a size class.

j_call: TRBJ2-7
clone_size: NA
d_call: TRBD2
v_call: TRBV28
cdr3_aa: CASSLSGDSYEQYF
cdr3_nt: TGTGCCAGCAGTTTAAGCGGGGACTCCTACGAGCAGTACTTC

j_call: TRBJ2-3
clone_size: few
d_call: NA
v_call: TRBV5-1
cdr3_aa: CASSLDGSTDTQYF
cdr3_nt: TGCGCCAGCAGCTTGGATGGCAGCACAGATACGCAGTATTTT

j_call: TRBJ2-7
clone_size: NA
d_call: NA
v_call: TRBV11-1
cdr3_aa: CASSLATRVRVEQYF
cdr3_nt: TGTGCCAGCAGCTTAGCGACGAGGGTCCGGGTCGAGCAGTACTTC

j_call: TRBJ2-2
clone_size: NA
d_call: TRBD1
v_call: TRBV7-9
cdr3_aa: CASSPTGIYTGELFF
cdr3_nt: TGTGCCAGCAGCCCGACAGGGATCTACACCGGGGAGCTGTTTTTT

j_call: TRBJ2-7
clone_size: NA
d_call: TRBD1
v_call: TRBV7-2
cdr3_aa: CASSPLGQGAHEQYF
cdr3_nt: TGTGCCAGCAGCCCCTTGGGACAGGGGGCGCATGAGCAGTACTTC

j_call: TRBJ2-7
clone_size: NA
d_call: NA
v_call: TRBV28
cdr3_aa: CASSRPGGLQVPPSYEQYF
cdr3_nt: TGTGCCAGCAGTAGACCGGGTGGGCTACAGGTCCCCCCGAGCTACGAGCAGTACTTC

j_call: TRBJ1-6
clone_size: NA
d_call: TRBD1
v_call: TRBV9
cdr3_aa: CASSQGDRVEPLHF
cdr3_nt: TGTGCCAGCAGCCAGGGGGACAGGGTGGAACCCCTCCACTTT

j_call: TRBJ2-7
clone_size: NA
d_call: NA
v_call: TRBV3-1/TRBV3-2
cdr3_aa: CASSQEEGGVHEQYF
cdr3_nt: TGTGCCAGCAGCCAAGAGGAGGGGGGGGTCCACGAGCAGTACTTC

j_call: TRBJ2-7
clone_size: NA
d_call: NA
v_call: TRBV6-5
cdr3_aa: CASSTGWSSYEQYF
cdr3_nt: TGTGCCAGCAGTACGGGATGGAGCTCCTACGAGCAGTACTTC

j_call: TRBJ2-2
clone_size: few
d_call: TRBD2
v_call: TRBV19
cdr3_aa: CASSGGLAGELFF
cdr3_nt: TGTGCCAGTAGTGGCGGACTAGCCGGGGAGCTGTTTTTT

j_call: TRBJ2-3
clone_size: NA
d_call: TRBD2
v_call: TRBV5-4
cdr3_aa: CASRPSGRAIKGTDTQYF
cdr3_nt: TGTGCCAGCAGACCTAGCGGGAGGGCCATAAAAGGGACAGATACGCAGTATTTT

j_call: TRBJ2-5
clone_size: NA
d_call: TRBD1
v_call: TRBV19
cdr3_aa: CASNNRQGQETQYF
cdr3_nt: TGTGCCAGTAACAACCGACAGGGACAAGAGACCCAGTACTTC

j_call: TRBJ1-6
clone_size: NA
d_call: NA
v_call: TRBV5-6
cdr3_aa: CASSGWVNRAANSPLHF
cdr3_nt: TGTGCCAGCAGCGGGTGGGTCAACAGGGCAGCTAATTCACCCCTCCACTTT

j_call: TRBJ2-1
clone_size: NA
d_call: TRBD1
v_call: TRBV18
cdr3_aa: CASSPGRGTGGDEQFF
cdr3_nt: TGTGCCAGCTCACCAGGTCGGGGGACAGGGGGCGATGAGCAGTTCTTC

j_call: TRBJ2-1
clone_size: NA
d_call: NA
v_call: TRBV12-3/TRBV12-4
cdr3_aa: CASSFLDEQFF
cdr3_nt: TGTGCCAGCAGTTTTTTAGATGAGCAGTTCTTC

j_call: TRBJ2-2
clone_size: NA
d_call: TRBD1
v_call: TRBV7-2
cdr3_aa: CASSLVSGLGQGRGGELFF
cdr3_nt: TGTGCCAGCAGCTTAGTCTCGGGATTAGGACAGGGTAGGGGCGGGGAGCTGTTTTTT

j_call: TRBJ2-1
clone_size: NA
d_call: TRBD2
v_call: TRBV9
cdr3_aa: CASSVGLAGGGTGDEQFF
cdr3_nt: TGTGCCAGCAGCGTGGGACTAGCGGGAGGCGGAACTGGGGATGAGCAGTTCTTC

j_call: TRBJ1-4
clone_size: NA
d_call: NA
v_call: TRBV28
cdr3_aa: CASSPPLEKLFF
cdr3_nt: TGTGCCAGCAGTCCTCCACTTGAAAAACTGTTTTTT

j_call: TRBJ1-6
clone_size: NA
d_call: NA
v_call: TRBV6-6
cdr3_aa: CASSYSPEYNSPLHF
cdr3_nt: TGTGCCAGCAGTTACTCACCAGAATATAATTCACCCCTCCACTTT

j_call: TRBJ1-5
clone_size: NA
d_call: NA
v_call: TRBV30
cdr3_aa: CAWSGAANQPQHF
cdr3_nt: TGTGCCTGGAGTGGAGCGGCGAATCAGCCCCAGCATTTT

j_call: TRBJ2-2
clone_size: NA
d_call: NA
v_call: TRBV5-5
cdr3_aa: CASSLAWVRETGELFF
cdr3_nt: TGTGCCAGCAGCTTGGCCTGGGTCAGGGAAACCGGGGAGCTGTTTTTT

j_call: TRBJ2-2
clone_size: NA
d_call: TRBD2
v_call: TRBV5-1
cdr3_aa: CASSPTSGIDTGELFF
cdr3_nt: TGCGCCAGCAGCCCGACTAGCGGGATAGACACCGGGGAGCTGTTTTTT

j_call: TRBJ2-7
clone_size: NA
d_call: TRBD1
v_call: TRBV5-6
cdr3_aa: CASSELGQEAREQYF
cdr3_nt: TGTGCCAGCAGCGAACTGGGACAGGAGGCAAGGGAGCAGTACTTC

j_call: TRBJ1-6
clone_size: NA
d_call: NA
v_call: TRBV6-5
cdr3_aa: CASSYRQYNSPLHF
cdr3_nt: TGTGCCAGCAGTTACCGACAGTATAATTCACCCCTCCACTTT

j_call: TRBJ1-2
clone_size: NA
d_call: NA
v_call: TRBV9
cdr3_aa: CASSPKHRLSYGYTF
cdr3_nt: TGTGCCAGCAGCCCAAAACACAGGCTAAGCTATGGCTACACCTTC

j_call: TRBJ2-3
clone_size: NA
d_call: NA
v_call: TRBV5-1
cdr3_aa: CASSSSGGRDTQYF
cdr3_nt: TGCGCCAGCTCTTCTTCGGGGGGCAGGGATACGCAGTATTTT